The 3 T cell receptor beta chains given below trace back to one sample, sequenced in a study of blood T cell repertoires in COVID-19. Produced via immunoSEQ multiplex PCR; TCRdb's table is partial and in-frame only. The sample holds 200,000 to 300,000 clones, about 90% seen once. Input material: peripheral blood. Receptor source: a woman between 40 and 55 years old who had recovered from COVID-19.

The V and J genes are TRBV14 and TRBJ1-6; 7 nucleotides agree with TRBD1. The germline gives CDR1 SGHDN, CDR2 FVKESK. This CDR3 comprises 15 residues. J was trimmed by 10 bases and V by 4 bases; bases with no gene match: 10. The CDR3 spells CASSRGNTGESPLHF. The CDR3 nucleotides read TGTGCCAGCAGCCGGGGGAATACAGGGGAGTCACCCCTCCACTTT.

Comments on this clone: Other DNA sequences in the same sample also yield this CDR3. This chain connects TRBV5-1 to TRBJ1-3; the D gene is possibly TRBD1 (6 bases). Germline CDR1 SGHRS, CDR2 YFSETQ. The CDR3 spans 14 residues. Trimming removed 2 bases from V and 2 bases from J, with 8 bases in between. Here the CDR3 reads CASSFAGAGNTIYF. The CDR3 DNA reads TGCGCCAGCAGCTTTGCAGGGGCTGGAAACACCATATATTTT.

This chain uses TRBV20-1 with TRBJ1-1; weak D call: TRBD1 (6 bases). The germline CDR1 and CDR2 sequences are DFQATT and SNEGSKA (reference sequence). The CDR3 is made up of 12 amino acids. Deletions cut 3 bases from V and 7 bases from J, with 12 bases between. The CDR3 protein is CSASRQVVEAFF. In nucleotides, the CDR3 is TGCAGTGCTAGTAGACAGGTAGTTGAAGCTTTCTTT.